This T cell receptor beta chain was obtained from a study of T-cell memory formation after mild COVID-19. Across the whole study: For the most part, TCR clusters were specific to one donor. Study results and caveats: Clonal second-wave expansions that peaked on day 37 had unconfirmed SARS-CoV-2 specificity. Pre-infection memory contained some responding clones, which suggested that cross-reactive memory had joined.

Each CDR3 protein is one row after TCRdb ran MiXCR on the 5' RACE reads. The table shows fewer than 350,000 distinct CDR3 sequences, with roughly 17% occurring only once. To note about this clonotype: The antigen is unknown.

Germline V gene lookup returns CDR1 SGHAT and CDR2 FQNNGV. Trimming shortened V by 1 base and J by 3 bases, and 16 bases separated the two germline ends. The CDR3 has 16 residues. This sequence was found in a man aged 18 to 29 who had mild COVID-19 (a few samples of this study predate the infection). Cell type and time point are not known. The source material was PBMCs or a T cell subset sorted from them (not recorded which). V gene TRBV11-2 combines with J gene TRBJ2-7, with D perhaps TRBD1 (5 bases). The CDR3 protein is CASSLGHQGDSYEQYF. The CDR3 nucleotides read TGTGCCAGCAGCTTAGGGCACCAAGGGGATAGCTACGAGCAGTACTTC.